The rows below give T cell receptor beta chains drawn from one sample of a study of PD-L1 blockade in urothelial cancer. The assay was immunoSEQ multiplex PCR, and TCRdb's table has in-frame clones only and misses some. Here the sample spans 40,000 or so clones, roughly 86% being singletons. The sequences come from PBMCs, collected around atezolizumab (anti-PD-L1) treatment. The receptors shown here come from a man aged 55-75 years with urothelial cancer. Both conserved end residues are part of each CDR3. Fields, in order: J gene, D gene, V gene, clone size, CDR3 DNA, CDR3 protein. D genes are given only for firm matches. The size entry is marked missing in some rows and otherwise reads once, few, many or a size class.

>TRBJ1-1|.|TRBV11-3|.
TGTGCCAGCAGCGCGCAGGGGCTGAACACTGAAGCTTTCTTT
CASSAQGLNTEAFF
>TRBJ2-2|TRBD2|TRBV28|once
TGTGCCAGCAACGAATGGGGGCTAGCGGGGGTAACGAACACCGGGGAGCTGTTTTTT
CASNEWGLAGVTNTGELFF
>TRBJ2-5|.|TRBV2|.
TGTGCCAGCACCGCGACCAATCCGGGGGCCCAGTACTTC
CASTATNPGAQYF
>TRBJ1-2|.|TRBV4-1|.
TGCGCCAGCGGGAGGGACGACTATGGCTACACCTTC
CASGRDDYGYTF
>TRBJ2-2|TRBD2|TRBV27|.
TGTGCCAGCAGTTTCAGGGAGGGAAACACCGGGGAGCTGTTTTTT
CASSFREGNTGELFF
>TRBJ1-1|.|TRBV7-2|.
TGTGCCAGCAGCCGGACAGCCATGAACACTGAAGCTTTCTTT
CASSRTAMNTEAFF
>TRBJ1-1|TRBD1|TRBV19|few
TGTGCCAGTAGTATAACCGGGACAGGGCAAGCTTTCTTT
CASSITGTGQAFF
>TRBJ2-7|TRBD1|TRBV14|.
TGTGCCAGCAGCCATAGTCCGCGAAGGGACAGGGGTTACGAGCAGTACTTC
CASSHSPRRDRGYEQYF
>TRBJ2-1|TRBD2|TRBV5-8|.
TGTGCCAGCAAACGGGGGACTAGCAGTTTTTCCTACAATGAGCAGTTCTTC
CASKRGTSSFSYNEQFF
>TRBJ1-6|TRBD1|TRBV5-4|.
TGTGCCAGCAGCTCCGCCCGGGACAGCCATAATTCACCCCTCCACTTT
CASSSARDSHNSPLHF
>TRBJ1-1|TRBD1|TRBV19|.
TGTGCCAGTAGTTACGCAGGGGGCAGGAACACTGAAGCTTTCTTT
CASSYAGGRNTEAFF
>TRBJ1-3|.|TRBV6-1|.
TGTGCCAGCACCATACAGGGCGGGTCTGGAAACACCATATATTTT
CASTIQGGSGNTIYF
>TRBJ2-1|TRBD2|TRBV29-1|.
TGCAGCGTTGAAGATGGCCTAGCGGGACCTAATGAGCAGTTCTTC
CSVEDGLAGPNEQFF
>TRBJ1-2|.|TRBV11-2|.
TGTGCCAGCAGCACCCAGGCGCCGGAGGCGGGAAGGTGCACCTTC
CASSTQAPEAGRCTF
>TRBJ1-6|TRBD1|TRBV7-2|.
TGTGCCAGCAGCTACATGGGACAGAATTCACCCCTCCACTTT
CASSYMGQNSPLHF
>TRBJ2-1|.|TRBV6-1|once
TGTGCCAGCAGTGAATTGGCGGGATCAAGGAATGAGCAGTTCTTC
CASSELAGSRNEQFF
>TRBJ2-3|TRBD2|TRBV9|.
TGTGCCAGCAGCCATTCTAGCGGGGGGGCTATAAGCACAGATACGCAGTATTTT
CASSHSSGGAISTDTQYF
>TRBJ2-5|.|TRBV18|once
TGTGCCAGCTCACCCGAGGCGGAGACCCAGTACTTC
CASSPEAETQYF
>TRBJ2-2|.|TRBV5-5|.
TGTGCCAGCAGCGAAACAAGCCGACAGGGAGGCCCCGGGGAGCTGTTTTTT
CASSETSRQGGPGELFF
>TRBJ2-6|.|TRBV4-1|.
TGCGCCAGCAGCCAAGATAACCCAACAGGGACTGGGGCCAACGTCCTGACTTTC
CASSQDNPTGTGANVLTF
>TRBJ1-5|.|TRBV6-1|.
TGTGCCAGCAGTGCAGGGGCGCAGAATCAGCCCCAGCATTTT
CASSAGAQNQPQHF
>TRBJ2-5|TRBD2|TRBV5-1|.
TGCGCCAGCAGCTTGGGGTCGGGAGGGAGAGAGACCCAGTACTTC
CASSLGSGGRETQYF
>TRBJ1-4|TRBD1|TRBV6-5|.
TGTGCCAGCAGTTACGGGACAGGGTCCCTGTTTTTT
CASSYGTGSLFF
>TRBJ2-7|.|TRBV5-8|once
TGTGCCAGCAGTTTCGTTTACGAGCAGTACTTC
CASSFVYEQYF
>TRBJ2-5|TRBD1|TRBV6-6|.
TGTGCCAGCAGCTCGCCGACAGGGGTCGCCGAAGAGACCCAGTACTTC
CASSSPTGVAEETQYF
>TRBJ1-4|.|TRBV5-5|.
TGTGCCAGCAGCTTGGAACCAGCAACTAATGAAAAACTGTTTTTT
CASSLEPATNEKLFF
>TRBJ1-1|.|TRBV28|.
TGTGCCTCCCGGACCGCGACTAGGGCTTTCTTT
CASRTATRAFF
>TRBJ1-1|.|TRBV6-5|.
TGTGCCAGCAGTTACGAGGGGGACACTGAAGCTTTCTTT
CASSYEGDTEAFF
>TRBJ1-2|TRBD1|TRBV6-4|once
TGTGCCAGCAGACCCGGGACAGCTAACTATGGCTACACCTTC
CASRPGTANYGYTF
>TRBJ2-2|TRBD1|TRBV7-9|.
TGTGCCAGCGCCCCGGGGGACAGGGATTCCGGGGAGCTGTTTTTT
CASAPGDRDSGELFF
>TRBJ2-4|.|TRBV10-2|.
TGCGCCAGCAGTGATGGCAGTTCAGTTGCTTCCAAAAACATTCAGTACTTC
CASSDGSSVASKNIQYF
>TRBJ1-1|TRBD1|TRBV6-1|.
TGTGCCAGCAGTGTTCAACAGGGGAGAACTGAAGCTTTCTTT
CASSVQQGRTEAFF
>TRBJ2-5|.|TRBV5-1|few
TGCGCCAGCAGTAGAAATCAAGAGACCCAGTACTTC
CASSRNQETQYF
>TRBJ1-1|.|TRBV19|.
TGTGCCAGTGCGGTAATTGGGAGGGACTCTTTCTTT
CASAVIGRDSFF
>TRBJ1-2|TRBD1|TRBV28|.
TGTGCCAGCAGGCGAACAGGGGGCTATGGCTACACCTTC
CASRRTGGYGYTF
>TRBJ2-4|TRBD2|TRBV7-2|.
TGTGCCAGCAGCTTAGCCCTCCTAGCGGGAGTCAAGAGAAACATTCAGTACTTC
CASSLALLAGVKRNIQYF
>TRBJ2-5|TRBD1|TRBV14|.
TGTGCCAGCAGCCCTCGACAGGGTCCAGAGACCCAGTACTTC
CASSPRQGPETQYF
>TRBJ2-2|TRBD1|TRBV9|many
TGTGCCAGCAGCCCCCGGACAGGGATGAACACCGGGGAGCTGTTTTTT
CASSPRTGMNTGELFF
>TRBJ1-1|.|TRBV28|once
TGTGCCAGCAGCACACAGGGAAAGACTGAAGCTTTCTTT
CASSTQGKTEAFF
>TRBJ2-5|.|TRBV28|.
TGTGCCAGCAGCCCCGTGGGGGGTTTAGGAGCCCAGTACTTC
CASSPVGGLGAQYF
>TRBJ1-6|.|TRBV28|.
TGTGCCAGCAAGTCGGGTGGCAATTCACCCCTCCACTTT
CASKSGGNSPLHF
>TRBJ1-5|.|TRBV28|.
TGTGCCAGCAGTTTGGGACTGGGAAGCAATCAGCCCCAGCATTTT
CASSLGLGSNQPQHF
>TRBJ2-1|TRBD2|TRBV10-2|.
TGCGCCAGCAGGGAACTAGCGCGAGCCTACAATGAGCAGTTCTTC
CASRELARAYNEQFF
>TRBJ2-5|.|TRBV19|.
TGTGCCAGCAGTATAGATTCAGGGTATGGAGAGACCCAGTACTTC
CASSIDSGYGETQYF
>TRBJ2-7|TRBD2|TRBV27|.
TGTGCCAGCCAGCGGGGGCCTAACTACGAGCAGTACTTC
CASQRGPNYEQYF
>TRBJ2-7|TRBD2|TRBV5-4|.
TGTGCCAGCAGCTTGGTTGGGAGGGACTCCTACGAGCAGTACTTC
CASSLVGRDSYEQYF
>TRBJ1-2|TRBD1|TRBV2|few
TGTGCCAGCAGGTTAGGACAGGGGGCTAACTATGGCTACACCTTC
CASRLGQGANYGYTF
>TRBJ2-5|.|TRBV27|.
TGTGCCAGCAGTTCCGTGACAGACCGCCAAGAGACCCAGTACTTC
CASSSVTDRQETQYF
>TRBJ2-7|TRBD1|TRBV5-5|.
TGTGCCAGCAGCTCCCTTCAGGGGGCAGGCGAGCAGTACTTC
CASSSLQGAGEQYF
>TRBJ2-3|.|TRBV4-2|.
TGTGCCAGCAGCCAAGATTCAATAGCAGCAGATACGCAGTATTTT
CASSQDSIAADTQYF
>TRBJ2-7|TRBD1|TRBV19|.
TGTGCCAGTAGTATGGGACAGGGGATAGACGAGCAGTACTTC
CASSMGQGIDEQYF
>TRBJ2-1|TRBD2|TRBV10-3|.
TGTGCCATCAGTGGCGCGGGTAGCGGGGGGGCCTACAATGAGCAGTTCTTC
CAISGAGSGGAYNEQFF
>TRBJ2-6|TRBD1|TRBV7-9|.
TGTGCCAGCAGCTCGACAGGGGGCCGCTCCTTCTCTGGGGCCAACGTCCTGACTTTC
CASSSTGGRSFSGANVLTF
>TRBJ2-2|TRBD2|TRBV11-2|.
TGTGCCAGCAGCCCTGGACTAGCGACCACCGGGGAGCTGTTTTTT
CASSPGLATTGELFF
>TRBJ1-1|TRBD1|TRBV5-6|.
TGTGCCAGCAGCTTCCTTCGGGACAGGGGGGTGAACACTGAAGCTTTCTTT
CASSFLRDRGVNTEAFF
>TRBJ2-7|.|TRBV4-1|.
TGCGCCAGCAGCCAAGCAAAACTAGGTCCCTACGAGCAGTACTTC
CASSQAKLGPYEQYF
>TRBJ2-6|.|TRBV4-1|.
TGCGCCAGCAGCCTCCTTAACAGGCCCAACCCCTCTACTGGGGCCAACGTCCTGACTTTC
CASSLLNRPNPSTGANVLTF
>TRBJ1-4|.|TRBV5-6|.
TGTGCCAGCAGCTTGGGCCTAGGGGTAACGACAACTAATGAAAAACTGTTTTTT
CASSLGLGVTTTNEKLFF
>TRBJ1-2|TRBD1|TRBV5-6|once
TGTGCCAGCAGTGGGACAGGGTATCCCTATGGCTACACCTTC
CASSGTGYPYGYTF